This T cell receptor (beta chain) was captured by sequencing in a study of cytomegalovirus exposure and HLA in healthy donors. Worth noting for this clone: What it binds is not known.

The CDR3 loop spans 15 amino acids. The germline V gene has CDR1 SGHRS and CDR2 YFSETQ. V lost 3 bases to trimming and J lost 0 bases, with 12 bases between them. PCR primers comprised 60 Vbeta and 13 Jbeta primers. TCRdb keeps only in-frame clones here, not all; method: immunoSEQ multiplex PCR. The table shows about 160,000 clones, with 65% to 80% occurring only once. General study findings and limits: HLA alleles showed associations with some 15,000 TCR beta sequences in a later analysis, at a 0.05 false discovery rate. V- and J-gene trimming of TCR beta was linked (in a later analysis) to a missense DCLRE1C variant.

The chain joins TRBV5-1 to TRBJ1-1; unclear D gene. This receptor was taken from a female donor in good health and CMV-seronegative. Material for sequencing was PBMCs. In nucleotides, the CDR3 is TGCGCCAGCAGCTCTCCGGGTGGTATGAACACTGAAGCTTTCTTT. Encoded protein: CASSSPGGMNTEAFF.